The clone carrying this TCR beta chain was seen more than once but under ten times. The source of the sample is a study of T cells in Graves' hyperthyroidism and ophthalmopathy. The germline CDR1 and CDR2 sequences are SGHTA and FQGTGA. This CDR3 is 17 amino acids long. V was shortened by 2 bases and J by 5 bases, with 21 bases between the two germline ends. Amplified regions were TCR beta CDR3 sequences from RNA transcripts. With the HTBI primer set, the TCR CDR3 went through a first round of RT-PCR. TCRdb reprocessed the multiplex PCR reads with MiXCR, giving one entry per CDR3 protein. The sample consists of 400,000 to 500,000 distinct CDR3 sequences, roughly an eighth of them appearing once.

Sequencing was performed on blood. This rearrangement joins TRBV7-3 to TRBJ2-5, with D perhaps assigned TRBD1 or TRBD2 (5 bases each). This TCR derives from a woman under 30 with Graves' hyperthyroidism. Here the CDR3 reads CASSLFPRGRGAETQYF. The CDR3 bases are TGTGCCAGCAGCTTATTCCCTCGGGGAAGGGGCGCGGAGACCCAGTACTTC.